This T cell receptor (beta chain) was retrieved from a study of T cell responses to AZD1222 COVID-19 vaccine. Whole-study findings and limits: Females outnumbered males among donors, who were mostly white British; clonal diversity was possibly underestimated. CD4 TCRs associated with vaccination spanned spike, dominating at 160-218 and 743-854. Unmutated variant regions are reportedly targeted by nearly half of spike-specific TCRs. Breadth and depth of Spike-specific TCRs rose after two AZD1222 doses.

TCRdb's table, derived via immunoSEQ multiplex PCR, lists solely in-frame clones and lacks some. The sample lists 100,000 to 120,000 clones, 87% occurring once. Turning to this clone: The antigen is undetermined.

The TCR sequence derives from an adult in good health. The specimen was peripheral blood, collected on day 0 of AZD1222 vaccination.

CDR3 region: CASSRATSGSNEQFF. DNA for the CDR3: TGTGCCAGCAGTAGGGCGACTAGCGGGAGTAATGAGCAGTTCTTC. This chain joins TRBV28 and TRBJ2-1; 12 bases are a match to TRBD2. The J segment lost 7 bases and the V segment lost 5 bases, leaving 6 bases of the junction unmatched. Germline CDR1 reads MDHEN; CDR2 reads SYDVKM. CDR3 length: 15 amino acids.